This passage covers 9 T cell receptor beta chains from one sample sequenced in a study of identical twins. TCRdb passed the 5' RACE reads through MiXCR, listing each CDR3 protein once. The sample contains approximately 260,000 distinct CDR3 sequences, more than 12% of which appear only once. The sequencing input was memory (CD45RO+) T cells sorted from blood. These receptors were obtained from a young woman in good health.

This clonotype occurred many times. The J gene is TRBJ2-1, the V gene TRBV12-3 or TRBV12-4; TRBD2 aligns across 7 bases. The trim removed 8 bases at V and 15 bases at J, leaving 22 bases unmatched. This CDR3 comprises 15 residues. DNA of the CDR3: TGTGCCAGCTACTCATCGTCTTCCGGACTAGTCGCGGGGTTCTTC. It encodes CASYSSSSGLVAGFF.

This clonotype showed up just a few times. For the CDR3, the DNA is TGTGCCAGCAGCATCCAGGGGGCGGATGGCTACACCTTC. Its translation: CASSIQGADGYTF. This chain links TRBV11-3 with TRBJ1-2, with 8 bases lining up with TRBD1. This CDR3 is 13 amino acids long. V was clipped by 5 bases and J by 6 bases; unmatched bases: 5. Germline assignment: CDR1 SGHNT and CDR2 YENEEA.

V is TRBV6-5 and J is TRBJ1-3; 7 bases fit TRBD1. CDR1 is MNHEY, CDR2 SVGAGI, per germline. With 2 bases clipped from V and 4 bases from J, the junction kept 5 bases outside the gene matches. This CDR3 region has 15 residues. CDR3 nucleotide sequence: TGTGCCAGCAGTTACGGGACAGCGGGGGGAAACACCATATATTTT. Its translation is CASSYGTAGGNTIYF.

This clonotype was counted only a few times. The chain is built from TRBV7-3 and TRBJ2-1, with 8 bases fitting TRBD1. The CDR3 is 15 amino acids. J lost 4 bases, V lost 3 bases, and 5 bases had no gene match. The germline V gene has CDR1 SGHTA and CDR2 FQGTGA. DNA of the CDR3: TGTGCCAGCAGCTTGCCGGGACAGGTGTACAATGAGCAGTTCTTC. This translates into CASSLPGQVYNEQFF.

This clonotype has a handful of counts. This chain connects TRBV12-3 or TRBV12-4 to TRBJ1-1; D is undetermined. CDR3 length equals 13 residues. The V end lost 7 bases, the J end lost 2 bases, and 11 bases lay between the germline ends. The CDR3 DNA follows: TGTGCCAGCATCATCCCGGGAAACACTGAAGCTTTCTTT. Amino acids: CASIIPGNTEAFF.

This clonotype was detected a few times. CDR3 bases: TGTGCCAGCAGCTTAAGGTCAGACTACGAGCAGTACTTC. Its translation: CASSLRSDYEQYF. The rearrangement uses TRBV7-2 and TRBJ2-7; the D is unclear. V was shortened by 2 bases and J by 3 bases, with 8 bases between the two germline ends. This CDR3 is built from 13 residues. Germline-derived CDR1 and CDR2 are SGHTA and FQGNSA.

V usage is TRBV2 and J usage is TRBJ1-1, with D hard to call. Between the trimmed V and J ends, which lost 6 bases and 8 bases, there was a span of 13 bases. The CDR3 totals 12 residues. CDR1 and CDR2 from the germline V gene are SNHLY and FYNNEI. Here the CDR3 reads CASRKLTGEAFF. The CDR3, as DNA: TGTGCCAGCAGAAAACTTACGGGGGAAGCTTTCTTT.

The CDR3 loop is CASSPARYYEQYF. The CDR3 nucleotides are TGTGCCAGCAGTCCCGCCCGGTACTACGAGCAGTACTTC. The chain combines TRBV6-1 with TRBJ2-7, with unresolved D. Per the germline V gene, CDR1 is MNHNS and CDR2 is SASEGT. This CDR3 spans 13 amino acids. The germline V and J ends were trimmed by 5 bases and 3 bases, with 11 bases remaining between them.

This clonotype was seen ten or more times. J is TRBJ2-3 and V is TRBV20-1; 12 bases are shared with TRBD2. J lost 2 bases, V lost 7 bases, and 13 bases had no gene match. Germline V lookup: CDR1 DFQATT, CDR2 SNEGSKA (reference sequence). The CDR3 has 17 amino acids. The CDR3 nucleotides read TGCAGTGTCAGGACTAGCGGGAAAGGGGGCGCCACAGATACGCAGTATTTT. It specifies CSVRTSGKGGATDTQYF.